This T cell receptor (beta chain) was identified during a study of OX40 agonist ivuxolimab in advanced cancers. Across the whole study: Patients with prior anti-PD-1, anti-PD-L1 or anti-CTLA-4 therapy were eligible; about 40% had some.

About this clone itself: The antigen remains unidentified.

Study outcomes and limitations: The work left the antigen specificity of expanded peripheral T cells undetermined. By week 6 at 0.1 to 3.0 mg/kg, blood CD4+ and CD8+ T cells had expanded clonally. The study found that CD8+ T cells averaged more expanded clones than CD4+.

This CDR3 has 16 residues. CDR1 and CDR2 (germline): SGDLS, YYNGEE. The trim removed 1 base at V and 5 bases at J, leaving 7 bases unmatched. Using immunoSEQ multiplex PCR, the repertoire was profiled, and TCRdb retains in-frame clones only, with some absent. The repertoire has tens of thousands of clones, approximately 90% of them found once; the top ten carry around 2.9%. The TCR sequence derives from an adult with an advanced solid tumor such as melanoma, head and neck, liver or kidney cancer. This rearrangement joins TRBV9 to TRBJ2-2, with 8 bases matching TRBD2. The starting material was CD4+ or CD8+ T cells sorted from blood, obtained in a trial of the OX40 agonist ivuxolimab. The CDR3 nucleotides read TGTGCCAGCAGCGTACGGGCGGGAGGAGGTACCGGGGAGCTGTTTTTT. Protein: CASSVRAGGGTGELFF. The full variable domain, completed using reference TRBV9 and TRBJ2-2, is DSGVTQTPKHLITATGQRVTLRCSPRSGDLSVYWYQQSLDQGLQFLIQYYNGEERAKGNILERFSAQQFPDLHSELNLSSLELGDSALYFCASSVRAGGGTGELFFGEGSRLTVL.